This T cell receptor beta chain came from a study of blood T cell repertoires in COVID-19. Overall study context: Italy, Spain and the United States were the sources of the convalescent and acute COVID-19 samples.

The germline CDR1 and CDR2 sequences are MNHNY and SVGAGI (reference sequence). V was cut by 6 bases and J by 8 bases, with 14 bases left in between. This CDR3 has 13 residues. Per the study methods: Amplification with reference gene primers provided the estimates of nucleated cell counts. Data came from immunoSEQ multiplex PCR; TCRdb stores just in-frame clones and leaves some out. That table supplies the V and J calls and clone size; D and trimming were determined from the DNA. The sample lists 300,000 to 400,000 clones, 70% to 90% occurring once. The TCR originated in a woman aged 45-65 years with active or convalescent COVID-19. The specimen sequenced was peripheral blood. The genes are TRBV6-6 and TRBJ2-1; D might be TRBD1 (5 bases). The CDR3 protein is CASRSQGRDEQFF. The CDR3 coding sequence is TGTGCCAGCAGGTCCCAGGGCAGGGATGAGCAGTTCTTC.